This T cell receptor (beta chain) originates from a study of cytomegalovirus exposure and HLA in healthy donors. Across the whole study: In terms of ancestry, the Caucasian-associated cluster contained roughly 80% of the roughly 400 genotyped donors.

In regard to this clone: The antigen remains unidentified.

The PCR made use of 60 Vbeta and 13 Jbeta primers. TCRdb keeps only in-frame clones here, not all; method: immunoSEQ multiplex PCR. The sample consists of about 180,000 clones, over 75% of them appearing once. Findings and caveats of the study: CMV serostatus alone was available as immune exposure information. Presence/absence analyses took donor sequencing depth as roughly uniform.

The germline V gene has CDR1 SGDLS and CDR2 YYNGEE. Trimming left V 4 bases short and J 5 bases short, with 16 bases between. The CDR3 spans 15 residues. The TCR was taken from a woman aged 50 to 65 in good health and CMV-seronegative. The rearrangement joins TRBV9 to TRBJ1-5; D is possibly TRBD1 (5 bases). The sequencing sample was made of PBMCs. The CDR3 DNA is TGTGCCAGCAGCCCCCTGGGGGGTAGGGATCAGCCCCAGCATTTT. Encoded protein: CASSPLGGRDQPQHF.